Each of the 4 T cell receptor beta chains below was sequenced from the same sample in a study of T cell responses to AZD1222 COVID-19 vaccine. Sequencing used immunoSEQ multiplex PCR; TCRdb keeps in-frame clones, though not all of them. The sample yields around 180,000 clones, 85% to 90% seen once. Sequenced here: peripheral blood, sampled on day 0 of AZD1222 vaccination. Every receptor here comes from an adult in good health.

The V and J genes are TRBV5-1 and TRBJ2-2; the D is unclear. Deletions cut 0 bases from V and 3 bases from J, with 6 bases between. CDR1 and CDR2 from the germline V gene are SGHRS and YFSETQ. This CDR3 is built from 14 residues. The CDR3 spells CASSLGWDTGELFF. DNA of the CDR3: TGCGCCAGCAGCTTGGGATGGGACACCGGGGAGCTGTTTTTT.

J is TRBJ2-5 and V is TRBV10-2, with D hard to call. Germline lookup yields CDR1 WSHSY and CDR2 SAAADI. Trimming stripped 10 bases from V and 0 bases from J, with 12 bases between. The CDR3 spans 13 residues. CDR3: CATLGENQETQYF. The CDR3 DNA reads TGCGCCACCCTAGGAGAGAACCAAGAGACCCAGTACTTC.

This clone has a handful of counts. This sequence joins TRBV19 and TRBJ1-5; D is unresolved. The CDR3 has 15 residues. The V end lost 5 bases, the J end lost 2 bases, and 13 bases lay between the germline ends. Germline assignment: CDR1 LNHDA and CDR2 SQIVND (reference sequence). The CDR3 region has the DNA TGTGCCAGTAGTTTATTAGGGATGGGCAATCAGCCCCAGCATTTT. As protein: CASSLLGMGNQPQHF.

In the case of this clone: The CDR3 does not end in the conserved phenylalanine or tryptophan, so this is likely a read error. It is unclear where the CDR3 begins or ends on the DNA, so no DNA is shown, and the CDR3 is as TCRdb lists it. This rearrangement joins TRBV6-5 to TRBJ2-3. The CDR3 adds up to 14 amino acids, both ends counted. The germline V gene has CDR1 MNHEY and CDR2 SVGAGI. CDR3 sequence: CASSQNSSPGPAEV.